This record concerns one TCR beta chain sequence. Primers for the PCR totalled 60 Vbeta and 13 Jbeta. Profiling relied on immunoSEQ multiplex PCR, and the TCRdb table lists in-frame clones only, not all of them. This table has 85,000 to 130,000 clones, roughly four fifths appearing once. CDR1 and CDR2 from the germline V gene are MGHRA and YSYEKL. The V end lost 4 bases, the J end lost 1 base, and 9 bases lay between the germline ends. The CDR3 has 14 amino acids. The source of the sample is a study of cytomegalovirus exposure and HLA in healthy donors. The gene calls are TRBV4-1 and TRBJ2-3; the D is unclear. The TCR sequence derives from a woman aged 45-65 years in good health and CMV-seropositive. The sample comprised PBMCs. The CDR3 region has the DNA TGCGCCAGCAGCCGCACTCAGGGCACAGATACGCAGTATTTT. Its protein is CASSRTQGTDTQYF.